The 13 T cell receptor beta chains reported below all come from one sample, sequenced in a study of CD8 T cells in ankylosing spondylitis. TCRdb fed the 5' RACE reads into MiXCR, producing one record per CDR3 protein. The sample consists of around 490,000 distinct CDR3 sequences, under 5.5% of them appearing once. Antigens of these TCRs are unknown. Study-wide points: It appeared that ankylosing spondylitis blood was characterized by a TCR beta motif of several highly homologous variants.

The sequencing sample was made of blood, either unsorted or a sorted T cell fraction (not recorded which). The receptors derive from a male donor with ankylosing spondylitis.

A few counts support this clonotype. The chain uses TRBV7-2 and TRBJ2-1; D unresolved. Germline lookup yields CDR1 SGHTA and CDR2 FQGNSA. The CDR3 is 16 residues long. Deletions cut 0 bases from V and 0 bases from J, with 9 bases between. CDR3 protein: CASSLASLSSYNEQFF. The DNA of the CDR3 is TGTGCCAGCAGCTTAGCGTCCCTGAGCTCCTACAATGAGCAGTTCTTC.

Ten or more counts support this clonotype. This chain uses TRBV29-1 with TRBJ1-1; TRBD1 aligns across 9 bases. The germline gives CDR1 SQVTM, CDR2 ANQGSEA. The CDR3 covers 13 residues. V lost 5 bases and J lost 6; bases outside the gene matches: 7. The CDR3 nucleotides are TGCAGCGTTTTAACAGGGGGCTGGGCTGAAGCTTTCTTT. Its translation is CSVLTGGWAEAFF.

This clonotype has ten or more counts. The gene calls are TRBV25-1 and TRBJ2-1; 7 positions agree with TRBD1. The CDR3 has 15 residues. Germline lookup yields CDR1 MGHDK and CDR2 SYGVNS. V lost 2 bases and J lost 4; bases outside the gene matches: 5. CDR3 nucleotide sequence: TGTGCCAGCAGTGAACAGGGGGAAGTTTACAATGAGCAGTTCTTC. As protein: CASSEQGEVYNEQFF.

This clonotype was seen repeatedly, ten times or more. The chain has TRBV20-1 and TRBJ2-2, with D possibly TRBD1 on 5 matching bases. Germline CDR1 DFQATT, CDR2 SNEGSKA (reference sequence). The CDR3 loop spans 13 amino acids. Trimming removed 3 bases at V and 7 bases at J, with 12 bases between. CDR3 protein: CSASNRLGGELFF. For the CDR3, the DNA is TGCAGTGCTAGTAACAGGTTGGGCGGGGAGCTGTTTTTT.

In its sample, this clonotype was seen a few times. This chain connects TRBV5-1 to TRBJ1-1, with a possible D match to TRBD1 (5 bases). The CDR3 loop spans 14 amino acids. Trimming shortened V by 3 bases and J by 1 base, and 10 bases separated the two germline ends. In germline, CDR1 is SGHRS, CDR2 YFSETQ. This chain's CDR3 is CASSSGRANTEAFF. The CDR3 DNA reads TGCGCCAGCAGCTCGGGACGGGCGAACACTGAAGCTTTCTTT.

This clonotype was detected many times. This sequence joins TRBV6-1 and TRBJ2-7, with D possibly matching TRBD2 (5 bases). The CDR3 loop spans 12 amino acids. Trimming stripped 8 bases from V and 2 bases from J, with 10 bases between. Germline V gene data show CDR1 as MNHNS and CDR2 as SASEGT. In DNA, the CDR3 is TGTGCCAGCGGGCTAGCCCCCTACGAGCAGTACTTC. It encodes CASGLAPYEQYF.

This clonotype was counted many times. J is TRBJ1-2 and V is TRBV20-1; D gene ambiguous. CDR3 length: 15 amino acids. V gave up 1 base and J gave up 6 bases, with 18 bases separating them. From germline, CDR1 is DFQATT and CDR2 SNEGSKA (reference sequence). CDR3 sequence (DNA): TGCAGTGCTAGAGTCATAGTACGCGGTATAGATGGCTACACCTTC. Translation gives CSARVIVRGIDGYTF.

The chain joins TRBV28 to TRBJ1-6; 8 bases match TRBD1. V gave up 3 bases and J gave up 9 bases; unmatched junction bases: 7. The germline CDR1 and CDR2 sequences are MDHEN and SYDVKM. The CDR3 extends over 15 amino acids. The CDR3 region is CASSFGRGRGSPLHF. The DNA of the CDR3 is TGTGCCAGCAGTTTTGGCAGGGGGCGAGGTTCACCCCTCCACTTT.

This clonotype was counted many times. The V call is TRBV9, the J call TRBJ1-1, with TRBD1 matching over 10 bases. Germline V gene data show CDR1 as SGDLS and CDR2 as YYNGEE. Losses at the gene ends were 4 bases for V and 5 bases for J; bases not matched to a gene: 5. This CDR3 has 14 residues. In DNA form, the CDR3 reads TGTGCCAGCAGCCCCGGGACAGGGGAAACTGAAGCTTTCTTT. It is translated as CASSPGTGETEAFF.

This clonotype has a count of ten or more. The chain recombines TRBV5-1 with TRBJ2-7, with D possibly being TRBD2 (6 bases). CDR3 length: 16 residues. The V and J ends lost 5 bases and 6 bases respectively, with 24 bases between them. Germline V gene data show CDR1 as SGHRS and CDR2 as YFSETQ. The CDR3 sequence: CASRSQEGFATGEQYF. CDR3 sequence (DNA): TGCGCCAGCAGGTCGCAGGAGGGTTTTGCGACCGGCGAGCAGTACTTC.

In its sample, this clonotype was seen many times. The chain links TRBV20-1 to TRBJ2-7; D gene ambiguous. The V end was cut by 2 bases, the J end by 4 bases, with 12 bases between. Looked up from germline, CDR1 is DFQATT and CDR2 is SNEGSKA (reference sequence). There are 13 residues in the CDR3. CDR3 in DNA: TGCAGTGCTAGACTTTCGATTGGGTACGAGCAGTACTTC. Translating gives CSARLSIGYEQYF.

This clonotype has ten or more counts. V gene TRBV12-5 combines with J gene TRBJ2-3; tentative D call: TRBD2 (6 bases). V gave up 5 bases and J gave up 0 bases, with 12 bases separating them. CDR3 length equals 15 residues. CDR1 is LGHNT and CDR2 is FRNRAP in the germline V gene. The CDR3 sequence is CASGPGLTSTDTQYF. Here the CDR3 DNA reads TGTGCTAGTGGTCCGGGACTTACTAGCACAGATACGCAGTATTTT. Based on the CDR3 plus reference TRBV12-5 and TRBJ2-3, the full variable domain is DARVTQTPRHKVTEMGQEVTMRCQPILGHNTVFWYRQTMMQGLELLAYFRNRAPLDDSGMPKDRFSAEMPDATLATLKIQPSEPRDSAVYFCASGPGLTSTDTQYFGPGTRLTVL.

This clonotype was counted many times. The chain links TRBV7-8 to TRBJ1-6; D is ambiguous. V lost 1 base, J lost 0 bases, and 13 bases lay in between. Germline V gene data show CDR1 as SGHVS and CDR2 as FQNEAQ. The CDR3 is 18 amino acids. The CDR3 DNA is TGTGCCAGCAGCTTAGGAGGAAGAGCCAGCTCCTATAATTCACCCCTCCACTTT. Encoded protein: CASSLGGRASSYNSPLHF. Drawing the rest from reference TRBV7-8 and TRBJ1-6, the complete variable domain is GAGVSQSPRYKVAKRGQDVALRCDPISGHVSLFWYQQALGQGPEFLTYFQNEAQLDKSGLPSDRFFAERPEGSVSTLKIQRTQQEDSAVYLCASSLGGRASSYNSPLHFGNGTRLTVT.